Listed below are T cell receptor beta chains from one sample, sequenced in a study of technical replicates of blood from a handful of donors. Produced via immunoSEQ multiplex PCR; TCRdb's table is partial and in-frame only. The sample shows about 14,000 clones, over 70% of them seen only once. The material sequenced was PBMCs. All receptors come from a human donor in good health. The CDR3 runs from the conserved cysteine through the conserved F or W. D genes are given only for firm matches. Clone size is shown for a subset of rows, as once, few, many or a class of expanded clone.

CDR3aa: CAISESAGALGGEQFF
CDR3nt: TGTGCCATCAGTGAGTCGGCGGGAGCCCTTGGGGGGGAGCAGTTCTTC
d_gene: TRBD2
j_gene: TRBJ2-1
abundance: NA
v_gene: TRBV10-3

CDR3aa: CASSPWLAGPGEQFF
CDR3nt: TGTGCCAGCAGCCCCTGGCTAGCGGGCCCCGGTGAGCAGTTCTTC
d_gene: TRBD2
j_gene: TRBJ2-1
abundance: once
v_gene: TRBV6-5

CDR3aa: CASSGTGRSEAFF
CDR3nt: TGCGCCAGCAGCGGGACAGGACGCTCTGAAGCTTTCTTT
d_gene: TRBD1
j_gene: TRBJ1-1
abundance: NA
v_gene: TRBV5-1

CDR3aa: CSVEGGMNTEAFF
CDR3nt: TGCAGCGTTGAGGGGGGGATGAACACTGAAGCTTTCTTT
d_gene: NA
j_gene: TRBJ1-1
abundance: NA
v_gene: TRBV29-1

CDR3aa: CASSEDGQNEKLFF
CDR3nt: TGCGCCAGCAGCGAGGACGGACAGAATGAAAAACTGTTTTTT
d_gene: NA
j_gene: TRBJ1-4
abundance: few
v_gene: TRBV5-1

CDR3aa: CAWLPGPKGETQYF
CDR3nt: TGTGCCTGGCTACCGGGTCCCAAAGGAGAGACCCAGTACTTC
d_gene: NA
j_gene: TRBJ2-5
abundance: NA
v_gene: TRBV30

CDR3aa: CASSLTGTTEAFF
CDR3nt: TGTGCCAGCAGCTTGACCGGGACAACTGAAGCTTTCTTT
d_gene: NA
j_gene: TRBJ1-1
abundance: NA
v_gene: TRBV7-8

CDR3aa: CASSQDTENIQYF
CDR3nt: TGTGCCAGCAGCCAAGACACGGAAAACATTCAGTACTTC
d_gene: NA
j_gene: TRBJ2-4
abundance: NA
v_gene: TRBV14

CDR3aa: CATAGRPQFF
CDR3nt: TGTGCCACAGCGGGACGCCCGCAGTTCTTC
d_gene: TRBD2
j_gene: TRBJ2-1
abundance: NA
v_gene: TRBV2

CDR3aa: CASSLSRGTYNEQFF
CDR3nt: TGCGCCAGCAGTCTATCCCGAGGCACCTACAATGAGCAGTTCTTC
d_gene: NA
j_gene: TRBJ2-1
abundance: NA
v_gene: TRBV10-1

CDR3aa: CASSIRAGSDEKLFF
CDR3nt: TGTGCCAGTAGTATTCGGGCGGGGTCTGATGAAAAACTGTTTTTT
d_gene: NA
j_gene: TRBJ1-4
abundance: NA
v_gene: TRBV19

CDR3aa: CASSLAGGPYEQYF
CDR3nt: TGTGCCAGCAGCTTGGCGGGAGGGCCCTACGAGCAGTACTTC
d_gene: TRBD2
j_gene: TRBJ2-7
abundance: NA
v_gene: TRBV7-2

CDR3aa: CASRGGSPTPHEQFF
CDR3nt: TGTGCCAGCAGGGGGGGGAGTCCTACCCCCCATGAGCAGTTCTTC
d_gene: TRBD2
j_gene: TRBJ2-1
abundance: NA
v_gene: TRBV2

CDR3aa: CASSLATGKGYTF
CDR3nt: TGTGCCAGCAGCTTGGCGACAGGGAAGGGCTACACCTTC
d_gene: TRBD1
j_gene: TRBJ1-2
abundance: NA
v_gene: TRBV5-4

CDR3aa: CASSESNSWTGQVNTEAFF
CDR3nt: TGCGCCAGCAGTGAGTCGAATTCTTGGACAGGGCAGGTGAACACTGAAGCTTTCTTT
d_gene: TRBD1
j_gene: TRBJ1-1
abundance: NA
v_gene: TRBV10-1

CDR3aa: CASSAGLAGGQETQYF
CDR3nt: TGTGCCAGCAGCGCAGGACTAGCGGGAGGCCAAGAGACCCAGTACTTC
d_gene: TRBD2
j_gene: TRBJ2-5
abundance: NA
v_gene: TRBV5-4

CDR3aa: CATSREALTPRHYEQYF
CDR3nt: TGTGCCACCAGCAGAGAGGCTCTCACCCCTAGGCACTACGAGCAGTACTTC
d_gene: NA
j_gene: TRBJ2-7
abundance: NA
v_gene: TRBV15

CDR3aa: CASSGYRYSNQPQHF
CDR3nt: TGTGCCAGCAGTGGGTACAGGTATAGCAATCAGCCCCAGCATTTT
d_gene: NA
j_gene: TRBJ1-5
abundance: NA
v_gene: TRBV6-1

CDR3aa: CASSGEGRTSGFQETQYF
CDR3nt: TGTGCCAGCAGTGGGGAGGGGAGGACTAGCGGGTTTCAAGAGACCCAGTACTTC
d_gene: TRBD2
j_gene: TRBJ2-5
abundance: NA
v_gene: TRBV6-1

CDR3aa: CASSPAGVGSYNEQFF
CDR3nt: TGCGCCAGCAGCCCTGCGGGGGTCGGATCCTACAATGAGCAGTTCTTC
d_gene: TRBD2
j_gene: TRBJ2-1
abundance: NA
v_gene: TRBV5-1

CDR3aa: CASSLALLAGYNEQFF
CDR3nt: TGTGCCAGCAGCTTAGCTTTACTAGCGGGATACAATGAGCAGTTCTTC
d_gene: TRBD2
j_gene: TRBJ2-1
abundance: once
v_gene: TRBV11-2

CDR3aa: CASSLGGQQTGELFF
CDR3nt: TGCGCCAGCAGCTTGGGGGGACAGCAGACCGGGGAGCTGTTTTTT
d_gene: TRBD1
j_gene: TRBJ2-2
abundance: once
v_gene: TRBV5-1

CDR3aa: CASSYQGGETQYF
CDR3nt: TGTGCCAGCAGTTATCAGGGTGGGGAGACCCAGTACTTC
d_gene: NA
j_gene: TRBJ2-5
abundance: NA
v_gene: TRBV6-5

CDR3aa: CASSVGGVTNEKLFF
CDR3nt: TGTGCCAGCAGCGTGGGGGGAGTTACTAATGAAAAACTGTTTTTT
d_gene: NA
j_gene: TRBJ1-4
abundance: once
v_gene: TRBV9

CDR3aa: CASIRDSNEQFF
CDR3nt: TGTGCCAGCATCCGGGACTCGAATGAGCAGTTCTTC
d_gene: NA
j_gene: TRBJ2-1
abundance: NA
v_gene: TRBV5-8

CDR3aa: CASSLGQEADTQYF
CDR3nt: TGCGCCAGCAGCCTGGGACAGGAGGCAGATACGCAGTATTTT
d_gene: TRBD1
j_gene: TRBJ2-3
abundance: NA
v_gene: TRBV5-1

CDR3aa: CASRRDRRAINNEQFF
CDR3nt: TGTGCCAGCAGGAGAGACAGGCGGGCCATTAACAATGAGCAGTTCTTC
d_gene: NA
j_gene: TRBJ2-1
abundance: NA
v_gene: TRBV7-2

CDR3aa: CASSLQREVPYEQYF
CDR3nt: TGTGCCAGCAGCTTACAGCGGGAGGTTCCCTACGAGCAGTACTTC
d_gene: TRBD2
j_gene: TRBJ2-7
abundance: NA
v_gene: TRBV11-2

CDR3aa: CASSETGGVWDTQYF
CDR3nt: TGTGCCAGCAGTGAAACGGGCGGGGTCTGGGATACGCAGTATTTT
d_gene: NA
j_gene: TRBJ2-3
abundance: NA
v_gene: TRBV2

CDR3aa: CASSLVQREWDHEQFF
CDR3nt: TGTGCCAGCAGCTTAGTCCAGCGGGAGTGGGATCATGAGCAGTTCTTC
d_gene: TRBD2
j_gene: TRBJ2-1
abundance: once
v_gene: TRBV7-2

CDR3aa: CASSSGTSGGYNEQFF
CDR3nt: TGCGCCAGCAGCTCAGGGACTAGCGGGGGATACAATGAGCAGTTCTTC
d_gene: TRBD2
j_gene: TRBJ2-1
abundance: NA
v_gene: TRBV5-1

CDR3aa: CASRTGTGGSSTEAFF
CDR3nt: TGTGCCAGCAGGACCGGGACAGGGGGTAGTAGTACTGAAGCTTTCTTT
d_gene: TRBD1
j_gene: TRBJ1-1
abundance: NA
v_gene: TRBV27

CDR3aa: CASSEQGNEKLFF
CDR3nt: TGCGCCAGCAGCGAGCAGGGGAATGAAAAACTGTTTTTT
d_gene: NA
j_gene: TRBJ1-4
abundance: NA
v_gene: TRBV5-1

CDR3aa: CASRPRDRTYEQYF
CDR3nt: TGTGCCAGTCGTCCCCGGGACAGAACCTACGAGCAGTACTTC
d_gene: TRBD1
j_gene: TRBJ2-7
abundance: NA
v_gene: TRBV28

CDR3aa: CASSFEGETQYF
CDR3nt: TGTGCCAGCAGCTTTGAGGGAGAGACCCAGTACTTC
d_gene: NA
j_gene: TRBJ2-5
abundance: few
v_gene: TRBV7-9

CDR3aa: CASSTGGEQYF
CDR3nt: TGTGCCAGCAGTACGGGGGGCGAGCAGTACTTC
d_gene: TRBD2
j_gene: TRBJ2-7
abundance: NA
v_gene: TRBV5-4

CDR3aa: CAITGGTGSYEQYF
CDR3nt: TGTGCCATCACCGGAGGGACAGGGTCCTACGAGCAGTACTTC
d_gene: TRBD1
j_gene: TRBJ2-7
abundance: few
v_gene: TRBV10-3

CDR3aa: CASSLKGASNEQFF
CDR3nt: TGTGCCAGCAGTTTAAAGGGGGCCTCCAATGAGCAGTTCTTC
d_gene: TRBD1
j_gene: TRBJ2-1
abundance: NA
v_gene: TRBV27

CDR3aa: CASSYSTGTGTDEQYF
CDR3nt: TGTGCCAGCAGTTACTCGACCGGGACAGGGACTGACGAGCAGTACTTC
d_gene: TRBD1
j_gene: TRBJ2-7
abundance: NA
v_gene: TRBV6-5

CDR3aa: CASTQGFTEAFF
CDR3nt: TGTGCCAGCACCCAGGGGTTCACTGAAGCTTTCTTT
d_gene: NA
j_gene: TRBJ1-1
abundance: NA
v_gene: TRBV6-6

CDR3aa: CASSGRQAQETQYF
CDR3nt: TGTGCCAGCAGTGGCAGACAGGCCCAAGAGACCCAGTACTTC
d_gene: NA
j_gene: TRBJ2-5
abundance: NA
v_gene: TRBV25-1

CDR3aa: CASSPNRGNTEAFF
CDR3nt: TGTGCCAGTAGTCCAAACAGGGGGAACACTGAAGCTTTCTTT
d_gene: TRBD1
j_gene: TRBJ1-1
abundance: NA
v_gene: TRBV19

CDR3aa: CASSLNPVRGTEAFF
CDR3nt: TGTGCCAGCAGCTTAAATCCAGTCCGGGGGACTGAAGCTTTCTTT
d_gene: NA
j_gene: TRBJ1-1
abundance: NA
v_gene: TRBV7-3

CDR3aa: CASTPGDRGNTEAFF
CDR3nt: TGTGCCAGCACCCCTGGGGACAGGGGAAACACTGAAGCTTTCTTT
d_gene: TRBD1
j_gene: TRBJ1-1
abundance: NA
v_gene: TRBV5-4

CDR3aa: CASSDDREKYEQYF
CDR3nt: TGCGCCAGCAGTGACGACCGGGAGAAGTACGAGCAGTACTTC
d_gene: NA
j_gene: TRBJ2-7
abundance: few
v_gene: TRBV10-1

CDR3aa: CASSSGTSGSGETQYF
CDR3nt: TGTGCCAGTAGTTCAGGGACTAGCGGGAGTGGAGAGACCCAGTACTTC
d_gene: TRBD2
j_gene: TRBJ2-5
abundance: NA
v_gene: TRBV19

CDR3aa: CAWRRTGGAEQYF
CDR3nt: TGTGCCTGGAGGAGGACAGGGGGAGCCGAGCAGTACTTC
d_gene: TRBD1
j_gene: TRBJ2-7
abundance: NA
v_gene: TRBV30

CDR3aa: CASSVSSKAGGSDTQYF
CDR3nt: TGTGCCAGCAGCGTGAGCTCGAAGGCGGGAGGGTCAGATACGCAGTATTTT
d_gene: TRBD2
j_gene: TRBJ2-3
abundance: NA
v_gene: TRBV9

CDR3aa: CASSPNGGGLTYEQYF
CDR3nt: TGTGCCAGCTCACCTAACGGGGGGGGGCTTACTTACGAGCAGTACTTC
d_gene: TRBD2
j_gene: TRBJ2-7
abundance: NA
v_gene: TRBV18

CDR3aa: CTSTPRWAGVNEQFF
CDR3nt: TGCACCAGCACCCCGAGGTGGGCGGGAGTAAATGAGCAGTTCTTC
d_gene: NA
j_gene: TRBJ2-1
abundance: NA
v_gene: TRBV1

CDR3aa: CASSLGGINYGYTF
CDR3nt: TGTGCCAGCAGCTTAGGGGGCATCAACTATGGCTACACCTTC
d_gene: TRBD1
j_gene: TRBJ1-2
abundance: NA
v_gene: TRBV6-1

CDR3aa: CASSSQGAETQYF
CDR3nt: TGTGCCAGCAGTTCACAGGGGGCCGAGACCCAGTACTTC
d_gene: TRBD1
j_gene: TRBJ2-5
abundance: NA
v_gene: TRBV28

CDR3aa: CASSFSGRVTGELFF
CDR3nt: TGTGCCAGCAGCTTTAGCGGGAGAGTCACCGGGGAGCTGTTTTTT
d_gene: TRBD2
j_gene: TRBJ2-2
abundance: NA
v_gene: TRBV5-4

CDR3aa: CASSLSGGPSGNTIYF
CDR3nt: TGTGCCAGCAGCTTATCGGGGGGGCCCTCTGGAAACACCATATATTTT
d_gene: NA
j_gene: TRBJ1-3
abundance: NA
v_gene: TRBV7-9

CDR3aa: CATIPGRGRGTRAYEQYF
CDR3nt: TGTGCCACCATCCCGGGGCGGGGGAGAGGGACTAGAGCCTACGAGCAGTACTTC
d_gene: TRBD2
j_gene: TRBJ2-7
abundance: NA
v_gene: TRBV6-4

CDR3aa: CASSSGQMIYEQYF
CDR3nt: TGCGCCAGCAGCTCAGGACAGATGATCTACGAGCAGTACTTC
d_gene: NA
j_gene: TRBJ2-7
abundance: NA
v_gene: TRBV5-1

CDR3aa: CASSSGTSGTHEQYF
CDR3nt: TGTGCCAGCAGCTCTGGGACTAGCGGGACCCACGAGCAGTACTTC
d_gene: TRBD2
j_gene: TRBJ2-7
abundance: NA
v_gene: TRBV2

CDR3aa: CASGQEGTMETQYF
CDR3nt: TGCGCCAGCGGACAGGAGGGGACCATGGAGACCCAGTACTTC
d_gene: NA
j_gene: TRBJ2-5
abundance: NA
v_gene: TRBV5-1

CDR3aa: CASSPGQGAREGYTF
CDR3nt: TGTGCCAGCTCACCGGGACAGGGGGCGCGGGAAGGCTACACCTTC
d_gene: TRBD1
j_gene: TRBJ1-2
abundance: once
v_gene: TRBV18